This TCR beta chain was sequenced during a study of cytomegalovirus exposure and HLA in healthy donors. Study-level results: Most subjects had HLA-A and HLA-B alleles reportedly predicted accurately by TCR beta sequences.

In the case of this clone: The target antigen is unknown.

The V gene's germline CDR1 is KGHSH and CDR2 LQKENI. V lost 3 bases, J lost 4 bases, and 12 bases lay in between. The CDR3 has 14 residues. The PCR contained 60 Vbeta and 13 Jbeta primers. The assay was immunoSEQ multiplex PCR, and TCRdb's table has in-frame clones only and misses some. The data show about 210,000 clones, with 75% to 85% seen just once and 14% held by the top ten. The sequenced sample consisted of PBMCs. The source is a woman aged 25 to 39 in good health and CMV-seropositive. The V call is TRBV18, the J call TRBJ2-5, with D perhaps TRBD2 (6 bases). The DNA of the CDR3 is TGTGCCAGCTCACCGTTTGCGGGAACAGAGACCCAGTACTTC. Amino acids: CASSPFAGTETQYF.